The present TCR beta chain was sequenced within a study of Ad26.COV2.S vaccination and SARS-CoV-2 variants. Study as a whole: Intramuscular Ad26.COV2.S at 5x10^10 or 1x10^11 viral particles.

Findings of the study overall: After vaccination, reports described spike-specific CD8+ and CD4+ T cell responses as showing substantial breadth.

The treatment was: some 19 received Ad26.COV2.S at low or high dose, single or two shots; roughly five received placebo; per-sample allocation not given. Sampling was performed 63 days after the first vaccine or placebo injection. In Boston, the donor was an adult between 18-55 years of age. Its platform was an Ad26 vector, and its expressed antigen was Wuhan-strain SARS-CoV-2 spike. Points on this clone: Its antigen remains unidentified.

CDR1 is LGHDT, CDR2 YNNKEL, per germline (reference sequence). Trimming pared 0 bases from V and 4 bases from J, leaving 9 bases between. This CDR3 contains 14 residues. The method was immunoSEQ multiplex PCR; TCRdb's version includes in-frame clones alone and lacks a portion of them. Among around 450,000 clones listed, 89% were seen once. The receptor's source is a person between 18 and 60 years old who received the Ad26.COV2.S COVID-19 vaccine or a placebo. Material: peripheral blood, obtained in a trial of Ad26.COV2.S vaccine versus placebo. V gene TRBV3-1 (or the pseudogene TRBV3-2) combines with J gene TRBJ1-1; D remains ambiguous. CDR3 protein: CASSQDPGCTEAFF. CDR3 in DNA: TGTGCCAGCAGCCAAGATCCGGGGTGCACTGAAGCTTTCTTT.